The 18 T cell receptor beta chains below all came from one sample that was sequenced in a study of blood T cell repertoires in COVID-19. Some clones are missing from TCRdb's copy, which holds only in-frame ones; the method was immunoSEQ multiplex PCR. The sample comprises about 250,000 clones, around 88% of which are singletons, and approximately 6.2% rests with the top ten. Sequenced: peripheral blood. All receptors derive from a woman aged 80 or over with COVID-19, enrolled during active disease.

This chain's CDR3 is CASSEAGSRGTNQPQHF. CDR3 DNA sequence: TGTGCCAGCAGTGAAGCTGGGTCGAGGGGGACAAATCAGCCCCAGCATTTT. This chain links TRBV6-1 with TRBJ1-5, with D maybe TRBD1 (6 bases). V dropped 0 bases and J dropped 4 bases, with 16 bases sitting between them. CDR3 length: 17 residues. CDR1 MNHNS and CDR2 SASEGT come from the germline V gene.

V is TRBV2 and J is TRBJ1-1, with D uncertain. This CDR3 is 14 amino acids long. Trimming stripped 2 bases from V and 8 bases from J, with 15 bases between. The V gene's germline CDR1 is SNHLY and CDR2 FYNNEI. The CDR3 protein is CASSEFQNTYEAFF. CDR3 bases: TGTGCCAGCAGTGAATTTCAGAATACGTACGAAGCTTTCTTT.

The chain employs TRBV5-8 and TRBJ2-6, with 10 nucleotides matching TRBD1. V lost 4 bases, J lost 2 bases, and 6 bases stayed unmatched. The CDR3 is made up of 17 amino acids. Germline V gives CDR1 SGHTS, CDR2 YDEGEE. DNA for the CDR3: TGTGCCAGCAGCCTCGGACAGGGGGATGCTGGGGCCAACGTCCTGACTTTC. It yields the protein CASSLGQGDAGANVLTF.

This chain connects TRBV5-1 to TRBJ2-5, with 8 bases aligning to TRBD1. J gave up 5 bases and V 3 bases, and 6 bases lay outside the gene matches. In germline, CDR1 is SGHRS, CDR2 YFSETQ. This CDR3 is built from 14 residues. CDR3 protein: CASSSGGPGETQYF. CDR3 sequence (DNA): TGCGCCAGCAGCTCAGGGGGCCCGGGGGAGACCCAGTACTTC.

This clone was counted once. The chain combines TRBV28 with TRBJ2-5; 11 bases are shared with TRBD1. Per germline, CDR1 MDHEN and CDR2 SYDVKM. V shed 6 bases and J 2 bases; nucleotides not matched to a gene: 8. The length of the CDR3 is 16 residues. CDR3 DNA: TGTGCCAGCAGACGAGGGACAGGGGGAGTACAAGAGACCCAGTACTTC. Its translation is CASRRGTGGVQETQYF. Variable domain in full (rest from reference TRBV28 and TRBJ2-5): DVKVTQSSRYLVKRTGEKVFLECVQDMDHENMFWYRQDPGLGLRLIYFSYDVKMKEKGDIPEGYSVSREKKERFSLILESASTNQTSMYLCASRRGTGGVQETQYFGPGTRLLVL.

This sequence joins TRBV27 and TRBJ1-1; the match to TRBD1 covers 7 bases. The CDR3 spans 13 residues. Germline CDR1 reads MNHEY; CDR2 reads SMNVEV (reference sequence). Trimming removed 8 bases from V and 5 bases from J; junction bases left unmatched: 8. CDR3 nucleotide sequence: TGTGCCAGCCGCCCCGACAGGGTTACTGAAGCTTTCTTT. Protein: CASRPDRVTEAFF.

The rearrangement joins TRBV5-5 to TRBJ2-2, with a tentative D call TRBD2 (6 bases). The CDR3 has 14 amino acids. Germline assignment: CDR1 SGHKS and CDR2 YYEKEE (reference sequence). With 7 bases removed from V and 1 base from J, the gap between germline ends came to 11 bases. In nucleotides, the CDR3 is TGTGCCAGCCGTAGGGAGGTGAACACCGGGGAGCTGTTTTTT. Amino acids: CASRREVNTGELFF.

This CDR3 is CAWKVDPGANSPLHF. DNA for the CDR3: TGTGCCTGGAAGGTCGATCCTGGGGCAAATTCACCCCTCCACTTT. This chain uses TRBV30 with TRBJ1-6; maybe TRBD1 (5 bases). With 4 bases removed from V and 7 bases from J, the gap between germline ends came to 17 bases. The germline CDR1 and CDR2 sequences are GTSNPN and SVGIG (reference sequence). CDR3 length equals 15 residues.

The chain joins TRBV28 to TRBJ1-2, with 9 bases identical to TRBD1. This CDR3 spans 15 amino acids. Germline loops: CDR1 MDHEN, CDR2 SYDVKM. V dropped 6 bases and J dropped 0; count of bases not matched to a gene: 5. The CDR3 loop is CASRGQGLANYGYTF. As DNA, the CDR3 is TGTGCCAGCAGGGGACAGGGCTTAGCTAACTATGGCTACACCTTC.

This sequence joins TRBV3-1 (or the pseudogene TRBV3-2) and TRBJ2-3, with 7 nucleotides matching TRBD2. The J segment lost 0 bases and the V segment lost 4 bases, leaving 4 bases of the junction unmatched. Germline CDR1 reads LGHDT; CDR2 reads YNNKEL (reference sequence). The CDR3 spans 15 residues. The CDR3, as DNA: TGTGCCAGCAGCCCAAGCGGGGCTAGCACAGATACGCAGTATTTT. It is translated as CASSPSGASTDTQYF.

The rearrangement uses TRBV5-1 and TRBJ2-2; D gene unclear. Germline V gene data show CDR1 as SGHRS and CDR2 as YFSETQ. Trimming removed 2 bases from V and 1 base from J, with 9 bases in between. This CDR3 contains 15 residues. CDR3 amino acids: CASSLYTQNTGELFF. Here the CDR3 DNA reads TGCGCCAGCAGCTTATATACACAGAACACCGGGGAGCTGTTTTTT.

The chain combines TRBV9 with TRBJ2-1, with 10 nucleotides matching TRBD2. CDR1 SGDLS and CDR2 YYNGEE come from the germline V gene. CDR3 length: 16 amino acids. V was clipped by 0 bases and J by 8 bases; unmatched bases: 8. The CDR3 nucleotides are TGTGCCAGCAGCGTAGGTGGTAGCGGGGGGCCTCATGAGCAGTTCTTC. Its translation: CASSVGGSGGPHEQFF.

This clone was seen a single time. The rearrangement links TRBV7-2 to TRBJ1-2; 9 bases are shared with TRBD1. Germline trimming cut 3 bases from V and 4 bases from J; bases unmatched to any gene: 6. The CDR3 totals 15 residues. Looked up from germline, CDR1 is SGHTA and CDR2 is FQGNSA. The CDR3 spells CASSLQTGGGYGYTF. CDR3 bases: TGTGCCAGCAGCTTGCAGACAGGGGGAGGCTATGGCTACACCTTC.

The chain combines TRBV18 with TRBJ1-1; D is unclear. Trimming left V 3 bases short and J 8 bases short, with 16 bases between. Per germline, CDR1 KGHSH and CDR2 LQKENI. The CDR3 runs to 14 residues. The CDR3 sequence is CASSPPTQVNEAFF. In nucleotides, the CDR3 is TGTGCCAGCTCACCGCCAACACAAGTAAACGAAGCTTTCTTT.

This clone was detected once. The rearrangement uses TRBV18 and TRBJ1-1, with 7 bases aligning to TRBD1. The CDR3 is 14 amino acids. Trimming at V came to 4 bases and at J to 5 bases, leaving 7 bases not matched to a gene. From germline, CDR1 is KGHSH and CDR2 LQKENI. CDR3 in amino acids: CASSREGALTEAFF. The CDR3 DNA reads TGTGCCAGCTCACGTGAGGGGGCGTTGACTGAAGCTTTCTTT.

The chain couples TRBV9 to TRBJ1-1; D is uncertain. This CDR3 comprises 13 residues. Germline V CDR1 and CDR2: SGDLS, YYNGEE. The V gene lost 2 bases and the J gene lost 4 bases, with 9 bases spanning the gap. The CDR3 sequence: CASSVLGATEAFF. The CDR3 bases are TGTGCCAGCAGCGTCCTAGGTGCCACTGAAGCTTTCTTT.

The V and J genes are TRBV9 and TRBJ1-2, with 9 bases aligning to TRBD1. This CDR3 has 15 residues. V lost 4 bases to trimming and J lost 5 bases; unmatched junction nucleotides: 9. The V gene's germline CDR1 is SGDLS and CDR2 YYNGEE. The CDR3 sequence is CASSLNLQGAYGYTF. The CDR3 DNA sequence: TGTGCCAGCAGCCTAAACTTACAGGGGGCTTATGGCTACACCTTC.

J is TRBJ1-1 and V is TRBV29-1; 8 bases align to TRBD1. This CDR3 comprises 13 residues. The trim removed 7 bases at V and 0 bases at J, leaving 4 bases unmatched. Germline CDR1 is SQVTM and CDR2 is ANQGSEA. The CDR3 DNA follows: TGCAGCGGGTACAGGGGGTTGAACACTGAAGCTTTCTTT. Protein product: CSGYRGLNTEAFF.